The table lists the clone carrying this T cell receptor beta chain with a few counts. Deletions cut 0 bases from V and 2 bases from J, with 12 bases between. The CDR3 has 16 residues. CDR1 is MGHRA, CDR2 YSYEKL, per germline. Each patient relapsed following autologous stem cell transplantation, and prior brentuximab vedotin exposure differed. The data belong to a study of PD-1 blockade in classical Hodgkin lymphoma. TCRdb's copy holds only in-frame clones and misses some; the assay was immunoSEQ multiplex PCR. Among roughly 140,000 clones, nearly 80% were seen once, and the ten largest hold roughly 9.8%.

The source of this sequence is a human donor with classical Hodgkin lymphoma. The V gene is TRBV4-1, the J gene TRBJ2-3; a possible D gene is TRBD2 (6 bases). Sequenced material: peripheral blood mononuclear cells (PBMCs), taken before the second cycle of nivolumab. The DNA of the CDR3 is TGCGCCAGCAGCCAAGATGGTGGAGGGAACACAGATACGCAGTATTTT. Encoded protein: CASSQDGGGNTDTQYF.